The entry that follows covers one TCR beta chain sequence. In its sample, this clonotype was seen once. The antigen this receptor binds is unknown. Per-base quality was not reported, and no clone a single base away is much larger than it. One read amounts to weak evidence. These data originate in a study of CD8 T cells in Susac syndrome (dated by TCRdb to between 2019 and 2020). Describing the broader study: Among the Susac syndrome patients who were sequenced, clinically active disease was present in five or six and clinical remission was observed in fewer than 10. Whether CD8+ T cell activation and differentiation in Susac syndrome was antigen driven was tested using repertoire sequencing. Susac syndrome patients were therapy-naive, on corticosteroids (some also receiving IVIg), or on IVIg alone at blood withdrawal.

Points the paper makes about the study in general: In patients with Susac syndrome, the CD4+ T cell repertoire showed no detectable clonal expansion. The TCR sequencing and HLA analysis was acknowledged to have included a relatively small number of individuals.

Peripheral blood CD8+ and CD4+ T cells from healthy donors, Susac syndrome patients and multiple sclerosis patients were profiled using high-throughput TCR beta sequencing. The Susac syndrome patients fulfilled recently defined diagnostic criteria for either definite or probable disease. Bulk CD8+ and CD4+ T cells were purified by magnetic negative isolation, while CD8+ TEMRA cells were enriched using FACS. Blood was collected in EDTA tubes and processed within 24 hours, with PBMCs isolated through density gradient centrifugation. PBMCs intended for TCR sequencing were frozen in liquid nitrogen and were later thawed in a 37 degrees C water bath. The sorted or isolated CD4+, CD8+ and CD8+ TEMRA cells reached a purity of at least 90%. V and J are truncated by 4 bases and 0 bases respectively, leaving an intervening sequence of 6 bases. CDR1 and CDR2, per the germline V gene, are SGHDN and FVKESK. Including the terminal cysteine and phenylalanine, the CDR3 comprises 13 residues. Kept here is only the CDR3 DNA, which spans 39 bases and is read in frame from base 1.

RNA was extracted using the RNeasy kit, and about 0.5 to 1 ug of the RNA was reverse transcribed with random hexamers. The immunoSEQ multiplex PCR assay, covering 54 Vbeta and 13 Jbeta segments, was used to amplify TCR beta CDR3 regions. PCR amplification bias was corrected by using a synthetic template baseline for primer optimization and computational correction. In the source study's methods: Reads were annotated to V, D and J genes according to IMGT and were analyzed with immunoSEQ Analyzer, with only productive sequences retained. Clonality was computed as one minus Shannon entropy normalized by log2 of the number of productive unique sequences. For each patient and control, public and private clones were evaluated within the 100 most prevalent clones. Clones were defined as Susac-specific if absent from the healthy and MS cohorts, from around 1,100 published viral clones and from other ImmuneACCESS disease sequences. Through fastp at Q25 and MiXCR, TCRdb rebuilt clones from the public reads, retaining in-frame beta chains. Here each entry gathers all rows of one CDR3 protein and keeps the most common genes and DNA. TCRdb's processing, not the study's, gives the V and J calls here. The sample contains around 150,000 distinct CDR3 sequences, 95% of them found a single time. 0.14% of the sample belongs to the ten largest clones.

The TCR originated in a human donor with Susac syndrome. Recombination connected TRBV14 to TRBJ1-1; no D segment can be confidently identified. The sequenced sample was CD4+ T cells from PBMCs. The DNA reads TGTGCCAGCAGCCCCGGCGTGAACACTGAAGCTTTCTTT. Translated, this is CASSPGVNTEAFF.